The 3 T cell receptor beta chains below all came from one sample that was sequenced in a study of neurological immune-mediated disorders. TCRdb re-called the 5' RACE reads through MiXCR, storing one row per CDR3 protein. The sample records about 29,000 distinct CDR3 sequences, about 3.5% being singletons. Specimen: PBMCs. The origin of the receptors is a woman aged 25 to 39 with multiple sclerosis.

This clonotype was seen repeatedly, ten times or more. V is TRBV18 and J is TRBJ1-5, with TRBD1 matching 7 bases. The CDR3 sequence is 13 residues long. CDR1 KGHSH and CDR2 LQKENI come from the germline V gene. Trimming removed 4 bases from V and 5 bases from J; junction bases left unmatched: 2. The CDR3 loop is CASSRDSDQPQHF. DNA of the CDR3: TGTGCCAGCTCACGGGACAGCGATCAGCCCCAGCATTTT.

By share, this clonotype counts as medium-sized. The rearrangement links TRBV15 to TRBJ1-2; D is undetermined. With 0 bases removed from V and 8 bases from J, the gap between germline ends came to 10 bases. The germline V gene has CDR1 LNHNV and CDR2 YYDKDF (reference sequence). This CDR3 has 13 amino acids. In DNA, the CDR3 is TGTGCCACCAGCAGAGACCTTGGGCAAGGCTACACCTTC. Translation gives CATSRDLGQGYTF.

This clonotype was counted many times. The rearrangement links TRBV5-1 to TRBJ2-5; 11 bases map to TRBD2. The germline gives CDR1 SGHRS, CDR2 YFSETQ. V was clipped by 5 bases and J by 2 bases; unmatched bases: 8. This CDR3 comprises 16 residues. The CDR3 region is CASRRTSGYAQETQYF. DNA for the CDR3: TGCGCCAGCAGGAGGACTAGCGGGTATGCGCAAGAGACCCAGTACTTC.